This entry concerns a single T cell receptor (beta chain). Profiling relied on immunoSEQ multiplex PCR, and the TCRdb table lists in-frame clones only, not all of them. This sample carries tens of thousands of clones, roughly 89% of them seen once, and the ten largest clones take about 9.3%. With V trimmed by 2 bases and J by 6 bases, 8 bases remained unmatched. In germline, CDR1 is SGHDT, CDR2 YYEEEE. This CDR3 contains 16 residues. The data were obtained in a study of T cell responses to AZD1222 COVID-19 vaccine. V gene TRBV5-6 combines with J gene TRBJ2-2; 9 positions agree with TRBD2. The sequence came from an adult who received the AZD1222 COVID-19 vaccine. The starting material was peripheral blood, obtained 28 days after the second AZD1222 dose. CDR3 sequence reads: CASSFEGTSRAGELFF. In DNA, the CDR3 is TGTGCCAGCAGCTTTGAAGGGACTAGCAGGGCCGGGGAGCTGTTTTTT.